This T cell receptor beta chain comes out of a study of shared clonotypes between healthy human individuals. Libraries were prepared by immunoSEQ multiplex PCR; TCRdb keeps only in-frame clonotypes and omits some of them. The sample consists of some 2.3 million clones, approximately 95% of them appearing once. The germline V and J ends were trimmed by 2 bases and 6 bases, with 17 bases remaining between them. The germline V gene has CDR1 ENHRY and CDR2 SYGVKD. The CDR3 runs to 16 residues. The sequenced sample consisted of naive CD4+ T cells from PBMCs. As to subset: CD45RA+ positively selected. V and J are TRBV10-3 and TRBJ2-1; D perhaps matches TRBD2 (6 bases). The source is a man aged 18-30 years in good health. Some clones in this sample may be carry-over from other donors' samples. Written as DNA, the CDR3 is TGTGCCATCAGTGAGCTGCTAGCCGGGAGAACCAATGAGCAGTTCTTC. Translation: CAISELLAGRTNEQFF.